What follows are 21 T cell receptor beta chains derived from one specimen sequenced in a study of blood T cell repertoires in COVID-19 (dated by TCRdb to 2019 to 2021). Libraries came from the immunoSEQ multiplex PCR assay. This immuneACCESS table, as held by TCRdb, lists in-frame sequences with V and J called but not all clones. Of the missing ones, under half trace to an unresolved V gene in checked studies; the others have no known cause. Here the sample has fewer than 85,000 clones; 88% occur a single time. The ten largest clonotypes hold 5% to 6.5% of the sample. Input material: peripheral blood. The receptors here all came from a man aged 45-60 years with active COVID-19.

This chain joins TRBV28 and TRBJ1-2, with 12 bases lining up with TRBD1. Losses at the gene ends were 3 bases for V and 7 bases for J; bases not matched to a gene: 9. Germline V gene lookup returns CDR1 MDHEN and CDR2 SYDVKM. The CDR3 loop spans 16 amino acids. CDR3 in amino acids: CASSFAGQGAGGGYTF. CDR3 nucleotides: TGTGCCAGCAGTTTTGCGGGACAGGGGGCAGGGGGTGGCTACACCTTC.

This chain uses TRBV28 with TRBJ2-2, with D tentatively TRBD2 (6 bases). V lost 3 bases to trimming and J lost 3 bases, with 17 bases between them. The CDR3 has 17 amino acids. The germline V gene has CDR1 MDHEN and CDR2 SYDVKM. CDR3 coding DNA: TGTGCCAGCAGTTTGGTTCCGGGACTCACTCACACCGGGGAGCTGTTTTTT. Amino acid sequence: CASSLVPGLTHTGELFF.

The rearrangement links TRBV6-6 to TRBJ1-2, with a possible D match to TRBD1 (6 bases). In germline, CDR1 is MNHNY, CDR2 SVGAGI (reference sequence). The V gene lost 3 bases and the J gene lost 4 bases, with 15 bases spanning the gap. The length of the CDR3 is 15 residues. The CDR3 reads CASSYGQTLTYGYTF. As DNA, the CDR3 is TGTGCCAGCAGTTATGGACAGACTCTAACCTATGGCTACACCTTC.

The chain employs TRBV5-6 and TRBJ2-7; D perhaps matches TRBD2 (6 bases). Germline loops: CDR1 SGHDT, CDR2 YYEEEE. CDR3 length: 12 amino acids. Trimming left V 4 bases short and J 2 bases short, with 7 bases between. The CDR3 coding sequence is TGTGCCAGCAGCGGCGGGACCTACGAGCAGTACTTC. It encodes CASSGGTYEQYF.

CDR3 residues: CASSYTRFPEQGSNQPQHF. CDR3 nucleotide sequence: TGTGCCAGCAGTTACACTCGATTTCCTGAACAGGGGAGCAATCAGCCCCAGCATTTT. This rearrangement joins TRBV6-2 or TRBV6-3 to TRBJ1-5, with 7 bases fitting TRBD1. Germline assignment: CDR1 MNHEY and CDR2 SVGEGT. The CDR3 consists of 19 residues. The J segment lost 1 base and the V segment lost 2 bases, leaving 14 bases of the junction unmatched.

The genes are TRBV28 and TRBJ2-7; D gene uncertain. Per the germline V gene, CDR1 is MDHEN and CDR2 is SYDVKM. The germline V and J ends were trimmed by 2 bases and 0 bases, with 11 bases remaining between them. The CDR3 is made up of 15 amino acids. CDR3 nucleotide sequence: TGTGCCAGCAGTTTAAATCGGGTGAGCTCCTACGAGCAGTACTTC. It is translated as CASSLNRVSSYEQYF.

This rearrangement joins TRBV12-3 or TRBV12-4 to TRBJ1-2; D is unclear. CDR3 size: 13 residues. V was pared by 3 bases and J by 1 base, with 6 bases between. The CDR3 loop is CASSFEGNYGYTF. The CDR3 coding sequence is TGTGCCAGCAGTTTTGAGGGTAACTATGGCTACACCTTC.

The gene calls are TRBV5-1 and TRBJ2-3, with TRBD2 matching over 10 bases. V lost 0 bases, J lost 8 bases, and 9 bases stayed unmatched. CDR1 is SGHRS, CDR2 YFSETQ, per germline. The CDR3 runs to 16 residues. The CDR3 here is CASSLAAGGPTGTQYF. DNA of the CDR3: TGCGCCAGCAGCTTGGCAGCGGGAGGGCCAACGGGTACGCAGTATTTT.

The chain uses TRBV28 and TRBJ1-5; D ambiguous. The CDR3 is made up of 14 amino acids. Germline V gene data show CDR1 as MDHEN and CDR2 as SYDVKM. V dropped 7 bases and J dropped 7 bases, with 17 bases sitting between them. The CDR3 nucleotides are TGTGCCAGCACATCCCCACCGACTCGGCAGCCCCAGCATTTT. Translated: CASTSPPTRQPQHF.

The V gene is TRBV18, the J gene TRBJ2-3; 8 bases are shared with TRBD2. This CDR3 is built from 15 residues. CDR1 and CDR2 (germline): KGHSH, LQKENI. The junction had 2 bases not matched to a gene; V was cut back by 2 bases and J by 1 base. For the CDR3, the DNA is TGTGCCAGCTCACCAAGGCGGGGGGGCACAGATACGCAGTATTTT. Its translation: CASSPRRGGTDTQYF.

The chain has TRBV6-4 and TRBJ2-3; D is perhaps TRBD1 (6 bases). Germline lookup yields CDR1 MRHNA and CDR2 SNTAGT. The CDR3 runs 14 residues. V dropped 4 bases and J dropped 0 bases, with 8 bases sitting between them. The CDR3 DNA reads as TGTGCCAGCAGTGCCGGACAGAGCACAGATACGCAGTATTTT. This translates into CASSAGQSTDTQYF.

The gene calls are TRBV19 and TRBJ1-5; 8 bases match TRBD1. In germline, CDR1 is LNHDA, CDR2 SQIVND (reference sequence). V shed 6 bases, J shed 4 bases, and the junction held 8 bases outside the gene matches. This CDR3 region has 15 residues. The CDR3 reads CASRDRELTNQPQHF. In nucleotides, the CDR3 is TGTGCCAGTAGGGACAGGGAGCTCACTAATCAGCCCCAGCATTTT.

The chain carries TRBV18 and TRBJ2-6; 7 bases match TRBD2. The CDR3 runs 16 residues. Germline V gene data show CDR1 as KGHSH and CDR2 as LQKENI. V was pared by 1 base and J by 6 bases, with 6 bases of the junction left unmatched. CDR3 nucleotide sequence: TGTGCCAGCTCACCACGGGGGGGGTCCGCGGCCAACGTCCTGACTTTC. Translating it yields CASSPRGGSAANVLTF.

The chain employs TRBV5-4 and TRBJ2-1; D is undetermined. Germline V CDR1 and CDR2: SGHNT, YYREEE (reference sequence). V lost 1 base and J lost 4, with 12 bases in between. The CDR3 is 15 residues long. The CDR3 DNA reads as TGTGCCAGCAGCTTGTGGCTGGCCTCTTACAATGAGCAGTTCTTC. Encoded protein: CASSLWLASYNEQFF.

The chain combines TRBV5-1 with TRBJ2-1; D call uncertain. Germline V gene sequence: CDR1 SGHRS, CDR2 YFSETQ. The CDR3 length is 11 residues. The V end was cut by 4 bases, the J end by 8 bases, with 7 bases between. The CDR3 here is CASSENHEQFF. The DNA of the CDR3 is TGCGCCAGCAGCGAGAACCATGAGCAGTTCTTC.

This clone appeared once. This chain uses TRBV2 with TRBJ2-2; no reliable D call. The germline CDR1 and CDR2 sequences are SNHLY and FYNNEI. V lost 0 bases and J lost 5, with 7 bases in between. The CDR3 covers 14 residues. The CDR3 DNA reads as TGTGCCAGCAGTGAAGCGCTAGGTACCGGGGAGCTGTTTTTT. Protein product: CASSEALGTGELFF.

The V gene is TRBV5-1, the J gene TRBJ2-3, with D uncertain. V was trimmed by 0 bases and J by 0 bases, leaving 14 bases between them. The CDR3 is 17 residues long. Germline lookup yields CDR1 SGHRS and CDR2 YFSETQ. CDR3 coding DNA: TGCGCCAGCAGCTTGGCCTCGCGGAGCACTAGCACAGATACGCAGTATTTT. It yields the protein CASSLASRSTSTDTQYF.

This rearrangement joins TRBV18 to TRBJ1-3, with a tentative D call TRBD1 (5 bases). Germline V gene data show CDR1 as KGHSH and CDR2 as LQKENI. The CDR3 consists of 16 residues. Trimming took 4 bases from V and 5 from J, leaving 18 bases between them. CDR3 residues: CASSREPTVPRNTIYF. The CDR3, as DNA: TGTGCCAGCTCACGAGAACCGACAGTCCCCCGAAACACCATATATTTT.

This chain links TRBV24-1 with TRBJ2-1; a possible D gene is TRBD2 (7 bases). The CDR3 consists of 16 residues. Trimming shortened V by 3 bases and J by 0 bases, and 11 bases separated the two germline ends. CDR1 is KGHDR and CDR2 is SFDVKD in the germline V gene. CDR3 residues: CATSDRGGSSYNEQFF. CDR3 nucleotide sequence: TGTGCCACCAGTGATAGGGGGGGGAGCTCCTACAATGAGCAGTTCTTC.

CDR3 DNA sequence: TGTGCCAGCAGTTTAAAAGGGGAGGGGAACACTGAAGCTTTCTTT. It is translated as CASSLKGEGNTEAFF. The chain couples TRBV27 to TRBJ1-1, with D possibly matching TRBD1 (5 bases). This CDR3 is built from 15 residues. Germline-derived CDR1 and CDR2 are MNHEY and SMNVEV (reference sequence). The V gene lost 2 bases and the J gene lost 1 base, with 11 bases spanning the gap.

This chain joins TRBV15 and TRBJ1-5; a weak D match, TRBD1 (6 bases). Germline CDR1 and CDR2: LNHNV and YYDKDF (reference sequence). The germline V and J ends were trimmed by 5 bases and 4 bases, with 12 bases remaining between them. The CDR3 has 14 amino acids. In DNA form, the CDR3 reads TGTGCCACCAGCTCGACAGGACCTAATCAGCCCCAGCATTTT. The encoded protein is CATSSTGPNQPQHF.